A selection of T cell receptor beta chains follows, all from one sample in a study of blood T cell repertoires in COVID-19. Measured with immunoSEQ multiplex PCR; TCRdb has only the in-frame clones, and not every one. There are about 150,000 clones in the sample; 88% occur only once, and about 2.4% lies in the top ten. The sample was peripheral blood. These receptors all stem from a woman in her seventies with acute or convalescent COVID-19. CDR3s include the opening cysteine and the closing phenylalanine or tryptophan.

TRBJ1-4 TRBV5-8 CASSIGTGANNEKLFF
TRBJ1-5 TRBV27 CATMERGSNQPQHF
TRBJ2-6 TRBV27 CASRHGHTVSGANVLTF
TRBJ1-1 TRBV18 CASSPQTGHENTEAFF
TRBJ1-2 TRBV28 CASSLSAIGGRGYTF
TRBJ2-7 TRBV29-1 CSARRQGQGTYEQYF
TRBJ1-4 TRBV13 CASSSMSPDTQGQNEKLFF
TRBJ1-4 TRBV18 CASSRTGRGPNEKLFF
TRBJ2-3 TRBV12-3/TRBV12-4 CASSSGTDTQYF
TRBJ1-6 TRBV7-9 CASSFGDREGSPLHF
TRBJ2-2 TRBV5-4 CASSLATAGAGELFF
TRBJ1-5 TRBV19 CASSSRQYSNQPQHF
TRBJ1-5 TRBV28 CASSLFAGKQPQHF
TRBJ2-3 TRBV2 CASKTSTDTQYF
TRBJ2-3 TRBV5-6 CASSLVPGQQGDTQYF
TRBJ2-3 TRBV11-3 CASSLRADTQYF